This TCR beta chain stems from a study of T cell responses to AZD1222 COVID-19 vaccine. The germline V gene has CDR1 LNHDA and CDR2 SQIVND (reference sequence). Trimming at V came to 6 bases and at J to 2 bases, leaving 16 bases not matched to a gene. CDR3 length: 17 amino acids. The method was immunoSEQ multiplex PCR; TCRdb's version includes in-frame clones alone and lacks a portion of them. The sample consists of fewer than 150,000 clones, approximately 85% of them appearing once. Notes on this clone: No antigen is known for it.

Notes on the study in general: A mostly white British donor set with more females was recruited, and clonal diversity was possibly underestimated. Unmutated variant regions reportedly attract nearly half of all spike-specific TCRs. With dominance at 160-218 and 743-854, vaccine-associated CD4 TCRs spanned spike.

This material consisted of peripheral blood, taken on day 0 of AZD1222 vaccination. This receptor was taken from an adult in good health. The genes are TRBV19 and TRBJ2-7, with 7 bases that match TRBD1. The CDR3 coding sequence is TGTGCCAGTAGCTCGACAGGGTCTTCTCCTGGCACCTACGAGCAGTACTTC. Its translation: CASSSTGSSPGTYEQYF.